Described below is a single T cell receptor beta chain sequence and its context. The sample is drawn from a study of blood T cell repertoires in COVID-19. Unmatched junction bases numbered 4, after V lost 2 bases and J lost 5 bases. Germline values: CDR1 MDHEN, CDR2 SYDVKM. The CDR3 covers 15 residues. As handled by the study authors: Amplifying reference gene primers gave estimates of nucleated cell counts. TCRdb keeps only in-frame clones here, not all; method: immunoSEQ multiplex PCR. V and J calls plus clone size are reproduced from that table; the DNA served to infer D and trimming. The sample lists 95,000 to 110,000 clones, more than 70% occurring once.

Material for sequencing was peripheral blood. This rearrangement joins TRBV28 to TRBJ1-5, with 9 nucleotides matching TRBD1. This clonotype was sampled from a man aged 35-49 years with active or convalescent COVID-19. The CDR3 spells CASSLRDRDYQPQHF. The CDR3 bases are TGTGCCAGCAGTTTAAGGGACAGGGACTATCAGCCCCAGCATTTT.